The entry below gives a single TCR beta chain sequence along with its context. Germline V lookup: CDR1 SGHAT, CDR2 FQNNGV. V shed 5 bases, J shed 3 bases, and the junction held 13 bases outside the gene matches. The CDR3 loop spans 17 amino acids. The data stem from a study of blood T cell repertoires in COVID-19. TCRdb's copy holds only in-frame clones and misses some; the assay was immunoSEQ multiplex PCR. The table lists hundreds of thousands of clones, 80% to 90% of them singletons. Participant reports of clinical history set cohort assignment. V and J are TRBV11-2 and TRBJ1-3; 7 bases match TRBD1. The sequencing input was PBMCs or T cells enriched from blood (not recorded which). The clonotype comes from a man aged 50 or older who had been exposed to COVID-19. CDR3 bases: TGTGCCAGCAGCGTTAGAGTTCGGGCAGGGGGTGGAAACACCATATATTTT. Encoded protein: CASSVRVRAGGGNTIYF.